A selection of T cell receptor beta chains follows, all from one sample in a study of T-cell memory formation after mild COVID-19. TCRdb ran MiXCR on the 5' RACE reads and lists one entry per CDR3 protein. The sample has roughly 300,000 distinct CDR3 sequences; 15% to 20% are singletons. Sequenced: PBMCs or a T cell subset sorted from them (not recorded which). These receptors were taken from a man aged 18 to 30 who had mild COVID-19 (a few samples of this study predate the infection). Cell type and time point are not known. The CDR3 runs from the conserved cysteine through the conserved F or W. A D gene is named only where the DNA matches it firmly. A row's size may be missing; if present it is once, few, many or a size class.

clone size: few
J gene: TRBJ2-5
D gene: -
V gene: TRBV6-6
CDR3 protein: CASSTGALYQETQYF
CDR3 DNA: TGTGCCAGCTCGACGGGAGCCTTGTACCAAGAGACCCAGTACTTC

clone size: few
J gene: TRBJ1-2
D gene: -
V gene: TRBV20-1
CDR3 protein: CSAREKGYGYTF
CDR3 DNA: TGCAGTGCTAGAGAGAAGGGTTATGGCTACACCTTC

clone size: -
J gene: TRBJ2-3
D gene: -
V gene: TRBV20-1
CDR3 protein: CSAEPSSTDTQYF
CDR3 DNA: TGCAGTGCTGAGCCTAGCAGCACAGATACGCAGTATTTT

clone size: few
J gene: TRBJ2-5
D gene: -
V gene: TRBV5-1
CDR3 protein: CASSWSPQETQYF
CDR3 DNA: TGCGCCAGCAGCTGGAGTCCGCAAGAGACCCAGTACTTC

clone size: few
J gene: TRBJ1-1
D gene: TRBD1
V gene: TRBV5-1
CDR3 protein: CASSVQGVRAEAFF
CDR3 DNA: TGCGCCAGCAGTGTCCAGGGGGTTAGGGCTGAAGCTTTCTTT

clone size: few
J gene: TRBJ2-1
D gene: -
V gene: TRBV20-1
CDR3 protein: CSARAWTAGGLDEQFF
CDR3 DNA: TGCAGTGCTAGAGCTTGGACGGCAGGTGGGTTGGATGAGCAGTTCTTC

clone size: -
J gene: TRBJ2-7
D gene: -
V gene: TRBV6-5
CDR3 protein: CASSPSGGREQYF
CDR3 DNA: TGTGCCAGCAGTCCCTCGGGGGGCCGCGAGCAGTACTTC

clone size: few
J gene: TRBJ1-2
D gene: TRBD1
V gene: TRBV12-3/TRBV12-4
CDR3 protein: CASTRTGGIFGYTF
CDR3 DNA: TGTGCCAGCACTCGGACAGGGGGCATCTTTGGCTACACCTTC

clone size: -
J gene: TRBJ1-2
D gene: -
V gene: TRBV20-1
CDR3 protein: CSATRRLGYGYTF
CDR3 DNA: TGCAGTGCTACCCGGAGGTTGGGCTATGGCTACACCTTC

clone size: few
J gene: TRBJ2-1
D gene: TRBD1
V gene: TRBV11-2
CDR3 protein: CASSTTGTGEFF
CDR3 DNA: TGTGCCAGCAGCACGACCGGGACAGGGGAGTTCTTC

clone size: -
J gene: TRBJ1-1
D gene: -
V gene: TRBV7-2
CDR3 protein: CASSPLAGSAFF
CDR3 DNA: TGTGCCAGCAGCCCCCTGGCAGGTTCGGCTTTCTTT

clone size: -
J gene: TRBJ2-3
D gene: -
V gene: TRBV20-1
CDR3 protein: CSASLGGSSTDTQYF
CDR3 DNA: TGCAGTGCTAGTCTAGGCGGGTCTAGCACAGATACGCAGTATTTT

clone size: many
J gene: TRBJ2-4
D gene: TRBD1
V gene: TRBV28
CDR3 protein: CASSPTGGNIQYF
CDR3 DNA: TGTGCCAGCAGTCCGACAGGGGGAAACATTCAGTACTTC

clone size: few
J gene: TRBJ2-1
D gene: TRBD2
V gene: TRBV20-1
CDR3 protein: CSASGASGEVYNEQFF
CDR3 DNA: TGCAGTGCTAGTGGGGCTAGCGGGGAAGTATACAATGAGCAGTTCTTC

clone size: -
J gene: TRBJ1-1
D gene: TRBD1
V gene: TRBV7-3
CDR3 protein: CASSSDRVNTEAFF
CDR3 DNA: TGTGCCAGCAGCTCGGACAGGGTGAACACTGAAGCTTTCTTT

clone size: few
J gene: TRBJ1-5
D gene: -
V gene: TRBV7-2
CDR3 protein: CASGTRDGSNQPQHF
CDR3 DNA: TGTGCCAGCGGGACGAGGGACGGTAGCAATCAGCCCCAGCATTTT

clone size: -
J gene: TRBJ2-5
D gene: TRBD2
V gene: TRBV5-1
CDR3 protein: CASSPRGLAGGPAQWTQYF
CDR3 DNA: TGCGCCAGCAGCCCGAGGGGACTAGCGGGGGGCCCGGCTCAGTGGACCCAGTACTTC

clone size: few
J gene: TRBJ2-5
D gene: -
V gene: TRBV7-9
CDR3 protein: CASSFLGGQYF
CDR3 DNA: TGTGCCAGCAGCTTCCTGGGTGGCCAGTACTTC

clone size: few
J gene: TRBJ1-4
D gene: -
V gene: TRBV28
CDR3 protein: CASLGVKKLFF
CDR3 DNA: TGTGCCAGCCTTGGAGTGAAAAAACTGTTTTTT

clone size: -
J gene: TRBJ2-5
D gene: TRBD2
V gene: TRBV27
CDR3 protein: CASSGGAVHGETQYF
CDR3 DNA: TGTGCCAGCAGCGGGGGGGCAGTCCACGGGGAGACCCAGTACTTC

clone size: few
J gene: TRBJ2-1
D gene: TRBD2
V gene: TRBV6-2/TRBV6-3
CDR3 protein: CATRLAGGSEQFF
CDR3 DNA: TGTGCCACCAGACTAGCGGGGGGGTCTGAGCAGTTCTTC

clone size: few
J gene: TRBJ1-2
D gene: -
V gene: TRBV5-4
CDR3 protein: CASSGPPAYYGYTF
CDR3 DNA: TGTGCCAGCAGCGGGCCCCCTGCTTACTATGGCTACACCTTC

clone size: -
J gene: TRBJ2-7
D gene: -
V gene: TRBV18
CDR3 protein: CASSPPARTSYEQYF
CDR3 DNA: TGTGCCAGCTCACCACCGGCCAGGACGTCCTACGAGCAGTACTTC

clone size: few
J gene: TRBJ2-5
D gene: TRBD2
V gene: TRBV9
CDR3 protein: CASSPRGDLQETQYF
CDR3 DNA: TGTGCCAGCAGCCCCCGGGGGGACCTCCAAGAGACCCAGTACTTC

clone size: few
J gene: TRBJ1-2
D gene: -
V gene: TRBV6-5
CDR3 protein: CASSPTGRSFGGYTF
CDR3 DNA: TGTGCCAGCAGTCCTACCGGGAGGTCGTTTGGTGGCTACACCTTC

clone size: few
J gene: TRBJ1-1
D gene: TRBD1
V gene: TRBV7-2
CDR3 protein: CASSQQGASTEAFF
CDR3 DNA: TGTGCCAGCAGTCAACAGGGGGCTTCTACTGAAGCTTTCTTT

clone size: -
J gene: TRBJ1-1
D gene: -
V gene: TRBV6-2/TRBV6-3
CDR3 protein: CASSRPGLWAFF
CDR3 DNA: TGTGCCAGCAGCAGACCGGGCTTGTGGGCTTTCTTT

clone size: many
J gene: TRBJ1-2
D gene: -
V gene: TRBV5-1
CDR3 protein: CASSYIYPANYGYTF
CDR3 DNA: TGCGCCAGCAGCTACATTTACCCAGCTAACTATGGCTACACCTTC

clone size: -
J gene: TRBJ2-7
D gene: TRBD2
V gene: TRBV4-3
CDR3 protein: CASPRRDYTYEQYF
CDR3 DNA: TGCGCCAGCCCGCGCCGGGACTATACCTACGAGCAGTACTTC

clone size: -
J gene: TRBJ2-1
D gene: TRBD2
V gene: TRBV19
CDR3 protein: CASSIQSGGAISNEQFF
CDR3 DNA: TGTGCCAGTAGTATCCAGAGCGGGGGGGCGATTTCGAATGAGCAGTTCTTC

clone size: many
J gene: TRBJ2-5
D gene: -
V gene: TRBV5-1
CDR3 protein: CASSWIPTRGVQETQYF
CDR3 DNA: TGCGCCAGCAGCTGGATCCCCACTCGTGGTGTGCAAGAGACCCAGTACTTC

clone size: -
J gene: TRBJ2-2
D gene: TRBD1
V gene: TRBV12-3/TRBV12-4
CDR3 protein: CASTMTGSAGELFF
CDR3 DNA: TGTGCCAGCACCATGACAGGGAGCGCCGGGGAGCTGTTTTTT

clone size: -
J gene: TRBJ2-7
D gene: TRBD1
V gene: TRBV6-5
CDR3 protein: CASRRRQGSYEQYF
CDR3 DNA: TGTGCCAGCAGACGCCGACAGGGATCTTACGAGCAGTACTTC

clone size: few
J gene: TRBJ2-2
D gene: TRBD2
V gene: TRBV5-1
CDR3 protein: CASSSSGPNTGELFF
CDR3 DNA: TGCGCCAGCAGCTCTAGCGGCCCGAACACCGGGGAGCTGTTTTTT

clone size: -
J gene: TRBJ1-5
D gene: -
V gene: TRBV20-1
CDR3 protein: CSARDSVGNQPQHF
CDR3 DNA: TGCAGTGCTAGAGATTCGGTCGGCAATCAGCCCCAGCATTTT